This T cell receptor beta chain derives from a study of beta chain features in type 1 diabetes. In the case of this clone: Its specificity is unknown.

Investigators reverse transcribed all isolated RNA, so they sequenced expressed TCRB transcripts. Only in-frame clones appear in the TCRdb table, and some are missing; sequencing was by immunoSEQ multiplex PCR. The sample carries 130,000 to 150,000 clones, about 44% recorded once. The CDR3 runs 14 residues. Germline V CDR1 and CDR2: MNHEY, SMNVEV (reference sequence). J lost 3 bases, V lost 6 bases, and 5 bases had no gene match. Overall study findings and caveats: A greater similarity of naive, central memory and Treg TCRB repertoires was seen among patients than among healthy donors. A PCR bias possibly favoring shorter templates would apply equally to patients and controls.

What was sequenced was Tregs from blood. The chain uses TRBV27 and TRBJ2-7, with 10 bases that match TRBD1. This clonotype was obtained from a man aged 18 to 29 in good health. CDR3 in amino acids: CASRATGGSYEQYF. For the CDR3, the DNA is TGTGCCAGCAGGGCGACAGGGGGCAGCTACGAGCAGTACTTC.